These 19 T cell receptor beta chains share one sample of origin, sequenced in a study of radiation and T cells in renal cell carcinoma. TCRdb's table, derived via immunoSEQ multiplex PCR, lists solely in-frame clones and lacks some. The sample records around 170,000 clones, about 85% being singletons. The time point: blood 4 weeks post-SBRT, at nephrectomy. As to treatment: 15 Gy SBRT to primary tumor, nephrectomy 4 weeks later. Specimen: blood, collected from a patient whose treatment included radiotherapy and nephrectomy. The origin of the receptors is a woman in her forties or fifties with renal cell carcinoma.

A word on this clone: The sample has other DNA sequences that encode this CDR3 too. V gene TRBV9 combines with J gene TRBJ2-7; D is possibly TRBD1 (6 bases). The CDR3 consists of 15 residues. Trimming cost V 4 bases and J 2 bases, with 16 bases left between them. The V gene's germline CDR1 is SGDLS and CDR2 YYNGEE. The CDR3 region has the DNA TGTGCCAGCAGCCCCCGAGGGGGATTGGCCTACGAGCAGTACTTC. This encodes CASSPRGGLAYEQYF.

CDR3 nucleotides: TGTGCCAGCAGCTTAGTGACAGGCGAAGCTCGGGGCTACACCTTC. Translating it yields CASSLVTGEARGYTF. The chain couples TRBV7-2 to TRBJ1-2; maybe TRBD1 (6 bases). The CDR3 runs to 15 residues. Germline V gene data show CDR1 as SGHTA and CDR2 as FQGNSA. The V end was cut by 1 base, the J end by 8 bases, with 17 bases between. The variable domain in full, with the rest retrieved from reference TRBV7-2 and TRBJ1-2, is GAGVSQSPSNKVTEKGKDVELRCDPISGHTALYWYRQSLGQGLEFLIYFQGNSAPDKSGLPSDRFSAERTGGSVSTLTIQRTQQEDSAVYLCASSLVTGEARGYTFGSGTRLTVV.

The DNA for the CDR3 is TGTGCCAGCAGCGGTTCAGAACCCACCGGGGAGCTGTTTTTT. The encoded protein is CASSGSEPTGELFF. The chain links TRBV9 to TRBJ2-2; D ambiguous. This CDR3 region has 14 residues. Trimming took 3 bases from V and 4 from J, leaving 10 bases between them. Germline CDR1 is SGDLS and CDR2 is YYNGEE.

The chain joins TRBV6-1 to TRBJ1-5, with D unresolved. Between the trimmed V and J ends, which lost 3 bases and 7 bases, there was a span of 13 bases. CDR1 and CDR2 (germline): MNHNS, SASEGT. The CDR3 extends over 14 amino acids. The CDR3 bases are TGTGCCAGCAGTGATATGGTCAGAGGGCAGCCCCAGCATTTT. Encoded protein: CASSDMVRGQPQHF.

The CDR3, as DNA: TGTGCCAGCATCTTAGGGCTAGCGGTAGGGGAGCTGTTTTTT. Translation gives CASILGLAVGELFF. This chain uses TRBV6-1 with TRBJ2-2; 7 nucleotides match TRBD2. The germline V gene has CDR1 MNHNS and CDR2 SASEGT. V lost 7 bases to trimming and J lost 8 bases; unmatched junction nucleotides: 10. The CDR3 contains 14 residues.

The chain joins TRBV2 to TRBJ1-6; 9 bases match TRBD1. The CDR3 is 15 residues long. CDR1 and CDR2 (germline): SNHLY, FYNNEI. The V gene end was trimmed by 6 bases and the J gene end by 4 bases; junction bases not matched to a gene: 4. CDR3 region: CASRGQGTYNSPLHF. The CDR3 DNA reads as TGTGCCAGCAGGGGACAGGGCACATATAATTCACCCCTCCACTTT. Combining the CDR3 with reference TRBV2 and TRBJ1-6 gives the whole variable domain EPEVTQTPSHQVTQMGQEVILRCVPISNHLYFYWYRQILGQKVEFLVSFYNNEISEKSEIFDDQFSVERPDGSNFTLKIRSTKLEDSAMYFCASRGQGTYNSPLHFGNGTRLTVT.

The chain employs TRBV18 and TRBJ1-1, with TRBD1 identical over 10 bases. Trimming cost V 8 bases and J 6 bases; bases outside gene matches: 15. The CDR3 runs to 16 residues. The V gene's germline CDR1 is KGHSH and CDR2 LQKENI. The CDR3 sequence: CASTAGQGTLTSEAFF. CDR3 nucleotides: TGTGCCAGCACCGCGGGACAGGGGACGCTTACATCTGAAGCTTTCTTT.

The V call is TRBV7-2, the J call TRBJ2-1, with 14 bases identical to TRBD2. Losses at the gene ends were 3 bases for V and 8 bases for J; bases not matched to a gene: 6. CDR1 SGHTA and CDR2 FQGNSA come from the germline V gene. This CDR3 spans 16 amino acids. As DNA, the CDR3 is TGTGCCAGCAGCTTTCAGACTAGCGGGGGGGCGGATGAGCAGTTCTTC. Translated, it gives CASSFQTSGGADEQFF.

The chain uses TRBV6-6 and TRBJ1-2; a weak D match, TRBD1 (5 bases). This CDR3 spans 14 amino acids. Per the germline V gene, CDR1 is MNHNY and CDR2 is SVGAGI (reference sequence). Trimming removed 5 bases from V and 4 bases from J, with 14 bases in between. The CDR3, as DNA: TGTGCCAGCAGTCGACATCGGGACGGCTATGGCTACACCTTC. Protein sequence: CASSRHRDGYGYTF.

V gene TRBV4-3 combines with J gene TRBJ1-6, with D maybe TRBD1 (6 bases). This CDR3 has 16 amino acids. Trimming removed 0 bases from V and 7 bases from J, with 13 bases in between. Germline CDR1 reads LGHNA; CDR2 reads YSLEER. CDR3: CASSQDRGLENSPLHF. The CDR3 DNA reads as TGCGCCAGCAGCCAAGACAGGGGTTTAGAGAATTCACCCCTCCACTTT.

This sequence joins TRBV6-1 and TRBJ2-2; the D gene is possibly TRBD1 (5 bases). Germline CDR1 MNHNS, CDR2 SASEGT. Trimming took 7 bases from V and 5 from J, leaving 11 bases between them. This CDR3 region has 13 residues. CDR3 DNA: TGTGCCAGCATCCCAGGGTCAACCGGGGAGCTGTTTTTT. Translating it yields CASIPGSTGELFF.

The chain carries TRBV7-9 and TRBJ1-4; D possibly corresponds to TRBD1 (6 bases). In germline, CDR1 is SEHNR, CDR2 FQNEAQ (reference sequence). Trimming left V 0 bases short and J 8 bases short, with 10 bases between. The CDR3 runs 14 residues. The CDR3 DNA is TGTGCCAGCAGCTTAGCAGGGGGGTACGAAAAACTGTTTTTT. It is translated as CASSLAGGYEKLFF.

The rearrangement joins TRBV30 to TRBJ2-1, with 14 bases matching TRBD2. CDR3 size: 16 residues. After removal of 4 bases from V and 7 bases from J, the junction contained 9 bases not matched to a gene. Germline V CDR1 and CDR2: GTSNPN, SVGIG (reference sequence). CDR3 residues: CAWTRTGTSGGNEQFF. CDR3 DNA: TGTGCCTGGACGAGGACCGGGACTAGCGGGGGTAATGAGCAGTTCTTC. Complete variable domain (other parts from reference TRBV30 and TRBJ2-1): SQTIHQWPATLVQPVGSPLSLECTVEGTSNPNLYWYRQAAGRGLQLLFYSVGIGQISSEVPQNLSASRPQDRQFILSSKKLLLSDSGFYLCAWTRTGTSGGNEQFFGPGTRLTVL.

This chain joins TRBV5-4 and TRBJ2-5; TRBD2 agrees at 7 bases. Germline V gene data show CDR1 as SGHNT and CDR2 as YYREEE (reference sequence). V gave up 7 bases and J gave up 5 bases; unmatched junction bases: 17. The CDR3 covers 16 residues. CDR3 bases: TGTGCCAGCGGTGGCGGGGGAGCGGGGTATTTGGAGACCCAGTACTTC. This gives the protein CASGGGGAGYLETQYF.

CDR3 DNA sequence: TGTGCCAGCAGCCCGGTGGGCGGGTTGGAGCCCCAGCATTTT. It codes for CASSPVGGLEPQHF. The genes are TRBV5-6 and TRBJ1-5; no definite D call. The CDR3 is 14 residues long. Trimming shortened V by 4 bases and J by 8 bases, and 16 bases separated the two germline ends. Germline CDR1 is SGHDT and CDR2 is YYEEEE.

CDR3 bases: TGTGCCAGCAGTGAATTGGCGGGTTCCACAGATACGCAGTATTTT. Its translation is CASSELAGSTDTQYF. J is TRBJ2-3 and V is TRBV2; D possibly corresponds to TRBD2 (5 bases). Germline V gene sequence: CDR1 SNHLY, CDR2 FYNNEI. The CDR3 spans 15 residues. V was pared by 2 bases and J by 2 bases, with 11 bases between.

The sample holds a few counts of this clone. This chain joins TRBV19 and TRBJ1-2; 9 nucleotides align to TRBD1. This CDR3 spans 14 amino acids. Unmatched junction bases numbered 5, after V lost 5 bases and J lost 4 bases. CDR1 is LNHDA and CDR2 is SQIVND in the germline V gene (reference sequence). CDR3 loop: CASSSGQGSYGYTF. CDR3 in DNA: TGTGCCAGTAGTTCAGGACAGGGGAGCTATGGCTACACCTTC.

The chain employs TRBV5-1 and TRBJ1-1; TRBD1 is a possible D gene (6 bases). This CDR3 comprises 16 residues. The V end lost 0 bases, the J end lost 5 bases, and 17 bases lay between the germline ends. Per the germline V gene, CDR1 is SGHRS and CDR2 is YFSETQ. DNA for the CDR3: TGCGCCAGCAGCTTGGACCGGTTGGGGGGGCATACTGAAGCTTTCTTT. Encoded protein: CASSLDRLGGHTEAFF. Filled out from reference TRBV5-1 and TRBJ1-1, the complete variable domain reads KAGVTQTPRYLIKTRGQQVTLSCSPISGHRSVSWYQQTPGQGLQFLFEYFSETQRNKGNFPGRFSGRQFSNSRSEMNVSTLELGDSALYLCASSLDRLGGHTEAFFGQGTRLTVV.

Many counts were recorded for this clone. The rearrangement uses TRBV18 and TRBJ2-7; D unclear. The germline CDR1 and CDR2 sequences are KGHSH and LQKENI. The CDR3 length is 13 residues. The ends were cut back, 3 bases at V and 5 bases at J, with 11 bases in the middle. The CDR3 region has the DNA TGTGCCAGCTCACCCCCTGGGTCCCACGAGCAGTACTTC. Translated: CASSPPGSHEQYF.